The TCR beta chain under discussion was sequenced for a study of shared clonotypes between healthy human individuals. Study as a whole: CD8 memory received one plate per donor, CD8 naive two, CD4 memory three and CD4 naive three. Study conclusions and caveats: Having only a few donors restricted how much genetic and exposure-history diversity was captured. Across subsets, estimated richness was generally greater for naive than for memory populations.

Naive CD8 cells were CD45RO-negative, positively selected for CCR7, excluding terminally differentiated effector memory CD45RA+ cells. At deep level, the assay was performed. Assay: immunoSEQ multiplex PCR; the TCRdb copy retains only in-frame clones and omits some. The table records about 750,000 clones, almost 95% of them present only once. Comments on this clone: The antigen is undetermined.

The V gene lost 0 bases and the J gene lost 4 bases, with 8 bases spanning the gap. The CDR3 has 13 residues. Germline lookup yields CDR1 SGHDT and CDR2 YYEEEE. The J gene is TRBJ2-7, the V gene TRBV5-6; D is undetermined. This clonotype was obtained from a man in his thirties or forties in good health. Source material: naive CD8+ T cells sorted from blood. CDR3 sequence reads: CASSLDPDYEQYF. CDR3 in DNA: TGTGCCAGCAGCTTGGACCCAGATTACGAGCAGTACTTC.